The next 19 T cell receptor beta chains were all read from a single sample in a study of monozygotic twins with inflammatory bowel disease. TCRdb reprocessed the 5' RACE reads and stores each CDR3 protein as one record, lacking DNA. This table holds 110,000 to 150,000 distinct CDR3 sequences. The sequenced material came from blood. Every receptor here comes from a human donor with ulcerative colitis or Crohn's disease, or a healthy co-twin of an affected twin (not recorded which).

The rearrangement links TRBV3-1 to TRBJ2-7; checking the TCRdb D call of TRBD2 is not possible without DNA. Germline assignment: CDR1 LGHDT and CDR2 YNNKEL (reference sequence). The CDR3 is 13 residues long. This CDR3 is CASSQDWEGGQYF.

The chain has TRBV15 and TRBJ2-1; as DNA is missing, the TRBD2 call by TCRdb cannot be tested. CDR3 size: 15 residues. CDR1 and CDR2 from the germline V gene are LNHNV and YYDKDF (reference sequence). The CDR3: CATSRVLVPYNEQFF. Combining the CDR3 with reference TRBV15 and TRBJ2-1 gives the whole variable domain DAMVIQNPRYQVTQFGKPVTLSCSQTLNHNVMYWYQQKSSQAPKLLFHYYDKDFNNEADTPDNFQSRRPNTSFCFLDIRSPGLGDTAMYLCATSRVLVPYNEQFFGPGTRLTVL.

The chain joins TRBV29-1 to TRBJ2-7; TCRdb proposes TRBD1, but this gene call is untestable without DNA. This CDR3 region has 16 residues. CDR1 and CDR2 from the germline V gene are SQVTM and ANQGSEA. This CDR3 is CSVEWAGREGSYEQYF.

This chain joins TRBV29-1 and TRBJ2-4; the TCRdb D gene call, TRBD1, has no DNA to confirm it. This CDR3 comprises 14 residues. The germline gives CDR1 SQVTM, CDR2 ANQGSEA. The CDR3 spells CSVEVWSGGRIQYF.

The chain has TRBV29-1 and TRBJ2-1. This CDR3 is built from 13 residues. Germline loops: CDR1 SQVTM, CDR2 ANQGSEA. CDR3 loop: CSVAKGNYNEQFF.

The J gene is TRBJ1-4, the V gene TRBV3-1; no DNA is available, so the TRBD1 call from TCRdb remains unchecked. Germline CDR1 is LGHDT and CDR2 is YNNKEL (reference sequence). The CDR3 sequence is 15 residues long. The CDR3 loop reads CASSGGLGVNEKLFF.

The CDR3 loop reads CASRPPGQETYEQYF. The rearrangement links TRBV27 to TRBJ2-7; TCRdb proposes TRBD1, but this gene call is untestable without DNA. The CDR3 loop spans 15 amino acids. Germline V CDR1 and CDR2: MNHEY, SMNVEV (reference sequence).

This chain uses TRBV20-1 with TRBJ1-5. The CDR3 has 12 residues. CDR1 is DFQATT, CDR2 SNEGSKA, per germline (reference sequence). This CDR3 reads CSVRRTNQPQHF.

The gene calls are TRBV12-3 or TRBV12-4 and TRBJ1-5; TCRdb designates TRBD1, a call that cannot be tested without DNA. The CDR3 length is 14 residues. CDR3 residues: CASSLGTGVQPQHF.

The chain couples TRBV29-1 to TRBJ2-1. The germline V gene has CDR1 SQVTM and CDR2 ANQGSEA. This CDR3 contains 15 residues. The CDR3: CSVALILVVENEQFF.

The genes are TRBV25-1 and TRBJ1-6; TCRdb proposes TRBD1, but this gene call is untestable without DNA. This CDR3 region has 14 residues. Germline V lookup: CDR1 MGHDK, CDR2 SYGVNS. The CDR3 loop is CASSLMGADSPLHF.

The rearrangement links TRBV4-2 to TRBJ1-2. In germline, CDR1 is LGHNA, CDR2 YNFKEQ. This CDR3 has 13 residues. The CDR3 reads CASSQEGGATYTF.

J is TRBJ2-1 and V is TRBV25-1. This CDR3 region has 14 residues. Germline V CDR1 and CDR2: MGHDK, SYGVNS. This CDR3 reads CASSSYGKYNEQFF.

CDR3: CSATKRLSSYNEQFF. The chain carries TRBV20-1 and TRBJ2-1; the TRBD2 assignment by TCRdb is unverifiable without DNA. The CDR3 loop spans 15 amino acids. In germline, CDR1 is DFQATT, CDR2 SNEGSKA (reference sequence).

V gene TRBV11-1 combines with J gene TRBJ2-5; the TCRdb call, TRBD1, lacks DNA for checking. Per germline, CDR1 SGHAT and CDR2 FQDESV (reference sequence). The CDR3 has 18 amino acids. The CDR3 is CASSPWAGLGGLQETQYF.

The V gene is TRBV4-2, the J gene TRBJ2-1; lacking DNA, the TRBD2 call made by TCRdb goes unchecked. This CDR3 is built from 16 residues. In germline, CDR1 is LGHNA, CDR2 YNFKEQ. CDR3 region: CASSQQRLAGNNEQFF.

This chain connects TRBV5-4 to TRBJ2-2. The CDR3 consists of 13 residues. Germline loops: CDR1 SGHNT, CDR2 YYREEE (reference sequence). CDR3: CASSLDLVGELFF.

This chain connects TRBV12-3 or TRBV12-4 to TRBJ2-2; TCRdb gives TRBD2 as the D gene, but with no DNA this cannot be confirmed. The CDR3 runs 19 residues. The CDR3 is CASSLAESLGTYLTGELFF.

The chain has TRBV20-1 and TRBJ2-3; the D call of TRBD1 rests on TCRdb alone, since no DNA is present to check it. The CDR3 sequence is 16 residues long. Germline V CDR1 and CDR2: DFQATT, SNEGSKA (reference sequence). CDR3: CSARGGTGLATDTQYF.